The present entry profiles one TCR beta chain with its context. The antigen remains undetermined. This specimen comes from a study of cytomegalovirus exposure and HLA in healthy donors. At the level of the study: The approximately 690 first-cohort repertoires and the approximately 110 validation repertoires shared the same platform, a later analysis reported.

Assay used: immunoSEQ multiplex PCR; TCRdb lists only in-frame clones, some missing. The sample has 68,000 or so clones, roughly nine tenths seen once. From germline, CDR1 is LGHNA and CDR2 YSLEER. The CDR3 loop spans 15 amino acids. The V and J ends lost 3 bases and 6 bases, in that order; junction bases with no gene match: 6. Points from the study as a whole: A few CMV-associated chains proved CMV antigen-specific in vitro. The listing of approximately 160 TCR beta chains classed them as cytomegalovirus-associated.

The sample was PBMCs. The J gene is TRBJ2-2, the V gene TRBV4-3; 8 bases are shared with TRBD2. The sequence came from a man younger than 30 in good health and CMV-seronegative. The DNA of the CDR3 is TGCGCCAGCAGCCAGGAGCGGGAGTGGCCCGGGGAGCTGTTTTTT. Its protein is CASSQEREWPGELFF.